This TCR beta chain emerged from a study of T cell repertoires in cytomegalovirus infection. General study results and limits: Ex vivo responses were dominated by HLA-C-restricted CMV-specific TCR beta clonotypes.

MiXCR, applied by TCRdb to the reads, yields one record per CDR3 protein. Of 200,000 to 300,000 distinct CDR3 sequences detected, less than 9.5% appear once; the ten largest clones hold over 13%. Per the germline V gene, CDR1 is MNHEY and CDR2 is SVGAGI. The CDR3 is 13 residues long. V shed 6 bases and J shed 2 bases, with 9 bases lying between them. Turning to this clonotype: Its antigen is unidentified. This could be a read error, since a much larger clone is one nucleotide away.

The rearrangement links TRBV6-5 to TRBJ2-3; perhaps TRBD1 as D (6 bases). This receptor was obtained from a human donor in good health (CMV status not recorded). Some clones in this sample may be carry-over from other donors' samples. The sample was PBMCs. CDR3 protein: CASRGDNTDTQYF. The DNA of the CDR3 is TGTGCCAGCAGGGGGGACAACACAGATACGCAGTATTTT.